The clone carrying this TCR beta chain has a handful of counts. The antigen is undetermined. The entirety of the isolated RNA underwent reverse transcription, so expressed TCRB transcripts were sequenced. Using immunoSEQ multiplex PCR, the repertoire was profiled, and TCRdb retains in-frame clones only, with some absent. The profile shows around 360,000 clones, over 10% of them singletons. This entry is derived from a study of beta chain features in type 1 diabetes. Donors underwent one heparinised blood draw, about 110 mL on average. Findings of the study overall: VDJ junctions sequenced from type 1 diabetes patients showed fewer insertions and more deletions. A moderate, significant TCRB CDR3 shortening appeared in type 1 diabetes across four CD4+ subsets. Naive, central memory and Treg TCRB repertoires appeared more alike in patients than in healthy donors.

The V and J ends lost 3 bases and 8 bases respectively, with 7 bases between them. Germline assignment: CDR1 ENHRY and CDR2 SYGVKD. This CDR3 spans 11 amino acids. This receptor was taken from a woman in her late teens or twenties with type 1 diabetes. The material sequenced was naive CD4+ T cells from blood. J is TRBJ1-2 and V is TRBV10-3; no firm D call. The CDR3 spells CAISDREGYTF. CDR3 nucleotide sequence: TGTGCCATCAGTGATAGGGAGGGCTACACCTTC.